These 25 T cell receptor beta chains came from one sample sequenced in a study of a mutant IDH1 vaccine in newly diagnosed glioma. These receptors have no known antigen. Assay: immunoSEQ multiplex PCR; the TCRdb copy retains only in-frame clones and omits some. The sample gives roughly 86,000 clones, nearly 90% of which show up once; 0.7% to 0.95% is in the top ten. The sample's time point: week 47, end of study. Every vaccine dose comprised 300 ug of mutant IDH1 20-mer peptide plus topical imiquimod. The input for sequencing was PBMCs, taken from a glioma patient whose treatment included an IDH1 peptide vaccine. The receptors shown here come from a woman between 45 and 60 years old with glioma.

The J gene is TRBJ2-7, the V gene TRBV28; 8 positions match TRBD1. Germline V gene data show CDR1 as MDHEN and CDR2 as SYDVKM. V trimming: 8 bases; J trimming: 2 bases; junction bases outside the gene matches: 17. The CDR3 spans 17 residues. The CDR3 here is CASLSAAAGGSPYEQYF. The CDR3 DNA is TGTGCCAGCCTTTCCGCAGCCGCAGGGGGCTCCCCCTACGAGCAGTACTTC.

V and J are TRBV5-7 and TRBJ1-5; 8 nucleotides line up with TRBD1. TRBV5-7 has ORF status, its function being uncertain. The junction had 16 bases not matched to a gene; V was cut back by 3 bases and J by 2 bases. The CDR3 is made up of 19 amino acids. For the CDR3, the DNA is TGTGCCAGCAGCTGGGTTTTGAAGGGTCAGGGGGCCGGCAATCAGCCCCAGCATTTT. It yields the protein CASSWVLKGQGAGNQPQHF.

The chain is built from TRBV30 and TRBJ2-3, with TRBD1 matching over 7 bases. Trimming took 0 bases from V and 5 from J; bases not matched to a gene: 5. The germline V gene has CDR1 GTSNPN and CDR2 SVGIG (reference sequence). This CDR3 has 14 amino acids. CDR3 sequence: CAWSVQGTGDTQYF. The DNA for the CDR3 is TGTGCCTGGAGTGTACAGGGGACGGGAGATACGCAGTATTTT. The whole variable domain, remainder taken from reference TRBV30 and TRBJ2-3, is SQTIHQWPATLVQPVGSPLSLECTVEGTSNPNLYWYRQAAGRGLQLLFYSVGIGQISSEVPQNLSASRPQDRQFILSSKKLLLSDSGFYLCAWSVQGTGDTQYFGPGTRLTVL.

The chain couples TRBV29-1 to TRBJ1-5, with D hard to call. CDR1 and CDR2 from the germline V gene are SQVTM and ANQGSEA. The CDR3 runs 13 residues. The V end was cut by 4 bases, the J end by 4 bases, with 11 bases between. CDR3 protein: CSVGASVNQPQHF. In nucleotides, the CDR3 is TGCAGCGTTGGGGCTTCCGTTAATCAGCCCCAGCATTTT.

This clone appeared a few times. This sample includes further DNA sequences coding for the same CDR3. The V call is TRBV6-5, the J call TRBJ2-1; no reliable D call. Germline values: CDR1 MNHEY, CDR2 SVGAGI. This CDR3 is built from 12 residues. V was cut by 0 bases and J by 6 bases, with 3 bases left in between. The CDR3 region is CASSYSGNEQFF. CDR3 nucleotides: TGTGCCAGCAGTTACTCCGGCAATGAGCAGTTCTTC.

J is TRBJ2-1 and V is TRBV7-9, with D perhaps being TRBD1 or TRBD2 (7 bases each). The CDR3 runs to 16 residues. The germline gives CDR1 SEHNR, CDR2 FQNEAQ (reference sequence). Trimming pared 7 bases from V and 4 bases from J, leaving 20 bases between. The CDR3 sequence: CASILGGETGYNEQFF. The CDR3 DNA sequence: TGTGCCAGCATCCTAGGGGGGGAGACAGGGTACAATGAGCAGTTCTTC.

This chain connects TRBV5-8 to TRBJ1-1, with 8 bases fitting TRBD1. CDR3 size: 14 residues. Looked up from germline, CDR1 is SGHTS and CDR2 is YDEGEE. The V gene end was trimmed by 5 bases and the J gene end by 2 bases; junction bases not matched to a gene: 5. The CDR3 DNA sequence: TGTGCCAGCAGTAGGACAGGGACTAACACTGAAGCTTTCTTT. It codes for CASSRTGTNTEAFF.

The chain is built from TRBV7-9 and TRBJ2-1; no clear D gene. Germline V lookup: CDR1 SEHNR, CDR2 FQNEAQ (reference sequence). V was shortened by 6 bases and J by 2 bases, with 11 bases between the two germline ends. The CDR3 consists of 14 residues. CDR3 amino acids: CASRAPTPYNEQFF. CDR3 DNA: TGTGCCAGCAGGGCCCCAACCCCCTACAATGAGCAGTTCTTC.

In this sample, this clone turned up once. This chain links TRBV28 with TRBJ2-7; TRBD2 is a possible D gene (7 bases). The CDR3 sequence is 15 residues long. V lost 4 bases, J lost 1 base, and 14 bases lay in between. Germline lookup yields CDR1 MDHEN and CDR2 SYDVKM. CDR3 loop: CASSSPGEGSYEQYF. CDR3 DNA sequence: TGTGCCAGCAGTTCCCCAGGGGAGGGATCCTACGAGCAGTACTTC.

The V gene is TRBV5-1, the J gene TRBJ1-1, with TRBD1 matching over 9 bases. This CDR3 contains 17 residues. With V trimmed by 0 bases and J by 1 base, 7 bases remained unmatched. Germline CDR1 and CDR2: SGHRS and YFSETQ. The DNA for the CDR3 is TGCGCCAGCAGCTTGGCCTCCCCGGGACAGGGGAACACTGAAGCTTTCTTT. Amino acid sequence: CASSLASPGQGNTEAFF. Full variable domain (outside the CDR3, taken from reference TRBV5-1 and TRBJ1-1): KAGVTQTPRYLIKTRGQQVTLSCSPISGHRSVSWYQQTPGQGLQFLFEYFSETQRNKGNFPGRFSGRQFSNSRSEMNVSTLELGDSALYLCASSLASPGQGNTEAFFGQGTRLTVV.

V and J are TRBV15 and TRBJ2-2; 8 bases line up with TRBD1. The junction had 4 bases not matched to a gene; V was cut back by 5 bases and J by 2 bases. CDR1 LNHNV and CDR2 YYDKDF come from the germline V gene (reference sequence). There are 15 residues in the CDR3. The CDR3 region is CATSLGTGNTGELFF. In DNA form, the CDR3 reads TGTGCCACCAGCTTGGGGACAGGCAACACCGGGGAGCTGTTTTTT.

This clone showed up just a few times. The V gene is TRBV19, the J gene TRBJ2-1; tentatively, D is TRBD1 (5 bases). Trimming removed 4 bases from V and 2 bases from J, with 15 bases in between. The CDR3 runs 16 residues. Germline CDR1 is LNHDA and CDR2 is SQIVND (reference sequence). The CDR3 loop reads CASSTQVRVPYNEQFF. CDR3 nucleotide sequence: TGTGCCAGTAGTACCCAGGTCAGGGTGCCCTACAATGAGCAGTTCTTC.

The CDR3 loop reads CASSPSTGVGSPLHF. DNA for the CDR3: TGTGCCAGCAGTCCCTCGACGGGCGTGGGATCACCCCTCCACTTT. This rearrangement joins TRBV27 to TRBJ1-6, with D unresolved. Germline V gene data show CDR1 as MNHEY and CDR2 as SMNVEV (reference sequence). Trimming removed 5 bases from V and 10 bases from J, with 18 bases in between. The CDR3 is 15 amino acids.

This clone has only a few counts. This chain connects TRBV5-6 to TRBJ1-2; D is ambiguous. The V end lost 0 bases, the J end lost 8 bases, and 11 bases lay between the germline ends. CDR3 length: 13 residues. Per the germline V gene, CDR1 is SGHDT and CDR2 is YYEEEE. In DNA form, the CDR3 reads TGTGCCAGCAGCTTGGCGACTTCGGGGGGCTACACCTTC. This codes for CASSLATSGGYTF.

The chain recombines TRBV6-6 with TRBJ1-5; D call uncertain. The germline CDR1 and CDR2 sequences are MNHNY and SVGAGI (reference sequence). The CDR3 length is 13 residues. V lost 2 bases and J 0 bases, leaving 2 bases between the germline ends. The DNA for the CDR3 is TGTGCCAGCAGTTACACTAGCAATCAGCCCCAGCATTTT. Amino acids: CASSYTSNQPQHF.

The rearrangement links TRBV7-8 to TRBJ1-2; 7 bases agree with TRBD1. From germline, CDR1 is SGHVS and CDR2 FQNEAQ. This CDR3 is built from 14 residues. The V and J ends lost 2 bases and 4 bases, in that order; junction bases with no gene match: 4. The DNA for the CDR3 is TGTGCCAGCAGCTTAAACGAGGGGGCCTATGGCTACACCTTC. This codes for CASSLNEGAYGYTF.

This clone appeared a single time. The J gene is TRBJ1-1, the V gene TRBV2; no clear D. Trimming pared 8 bases from V and 6 bases from J, leaving 7 bases between. Germline loops: CDR1 SNHLY, CDR2 FYNNEI. This CDR3 spans 10 amino acids. CDR3 bases: TGTGCCAGCGGGAGCCCTGAAGCTTTCTTT. This translates into CASGSPEAFF. Full variable domain (outside the CDR3, taken from reference TRBV2 and TRBJ1-1): EPEVTQTPSHQVTQMGQEVILRCVPISNHLYFYWYRQILGQKVEFLVSFYNNEISEKSEIFDDQFSVERPDGSNFTLKIRSTKLEDSAMYFCASGSPEAFFGQGTRLTVV.

This clone came up a few times. The chain employs TRBV9 and TRBJ2-1, with D unresolved. There are 14 residues in the CDR3. CDR1 and CDR2 (germline): SGDLS, YYNGEE. The V and J ends lost 1 base and 3 bases respectively, with 8 bases between them. CDR3: CASSVRLNYNEQFF. In DNA form, the CDR3 reads TGTGCCAGCAGCGTACGTCTCAACTACAATGAGCAGTTCTTC.

This clone has a single count. The V gene is TRBV6-5, the J gene TRBJ2-7; TRBD2 agrees at 7 bases. This CDR3 is built from 13 residues. Trimming took 10 bases from V and 0 from J; bases not matched to a gene: 6. CDR1 and CDR2 (germline): MNHEY, SVGAGI. In DNA form, the CDR3 reads TGTGCCACCTACGGGAGGAGCTCCTACGAGCAGTACTTC. This encodes CATYGRSSYEQYF.

This chain joins TRBV29-1 and TRBJ2-7, with D perhaps matching TRBD2 (7 bases). V was trimmed by 4 bases and J by 3 bases, leaving 25 bases between them. The CDR3 totals 17 residues. In germline, CDR1 is SQVTM, CDR2 ANQGSEA. The CDR3 protein is CSVVDVRGAATRYEQYF. CDR3 nucleotides: TGCAGCGTTGTGGATGTCCGGGGGGCGGCTACGCGCTACGAGCAGTACTTC.

The chain is built from TRBV30 and TRBJ2-4, with 9 bases lining up with TRBD1. The J segment lost 0 bases and the V segment lost 2 bases, leaving 5 bases of the junction unmatched. In germline, CDR1 is GTSNPN, CDR2 SVGIG (reference sequence). The CDR3 has 16 residues. CDR3 DNA sequence: TGTGCCTGGAGTCCTGGGACAGGGCTAGCCAAAAACATTCAGTACTTC. As protein: CAWSPGTGLAKNIQYF.

The rearrangement joins TRBV7-6 to TRBJ2-7; 9 bases fit TRBD2. Germline V lookup: CDR1 SGHVS, CDR2 FNYEAQ. Trimming cost V 3 bases and J 1 base; bases outside gene matches: 7. This CDR3 has 16 residues. CDR3 loop: CASSFGGRAGSYEQYF. The CDR3 DNA reads TGTGCCAGCAGCTTTGGCGGGAGGGCCGGATCCTACGAGCAGTACTTC. Based on the CDR3 plus reference TRBV7-6 and TRBJ2-7, the full variable domain is GAGVSQSPRYKVTKRGQDVALRCDPISGHVSLYWYRQALGQGPEFLTYFNYEAQQDKSGLPNDRFSAERPEGSISTLTIQRTEQRDSAMYRCASSFGGRAGSYEQYFGPGTRLTVT.

V and J are TRBV6-5 and TRBJ2-7; D might be TRBD1 (6 bases). There are 13 residues in the CDR3. The V gene's germline CDR1 is MNHEY and CDR2 SVGAGI. V was trimmed by 5 bases and J by 4 bases, leaving 12 bases between them. In nucleotides, the CDR3 is TGTGCCAGCAGTGCCACAGGGTGGTACGAGCAGTACTTC. Its translation is CASSATGWYEQYF.

This rearrangement joins TRBV7-9 to TRBJ2-1; D gene ambiguous. CDR1 is SEHNR and CDR2 is FQNEAQ in the germline V gene (reference sequence). The length of the CDR3 is 15 residues. V was shortened by 5 bases and J by 5 bases, with 16 bases between the two germline ends. This CDR3 is CASSMGLALHNEQFF. In nucleotides, the CDR3 is TGTGCCAGCAGCATGGGATTAGCTCTACACAATGAGCAGTTCTTC.

The chain uses TRBV28 and TRBJ2-7; D possibly uses TRBD1 or TRBD2 (5 bases each). Trimming pared 5 bases from V and 7 bases from J, leaving 18 bases between. Germline CDR1 and CDR2: MDHEN and SYDVKM. The CDR3 has 14 residues. The CDR3 sequence: CASSRGDLPGEQYF. CDR3 nucleotides: TGTGCCAGCAGTCGTGGGGACCTGCCGGGGGAGCAGTACTTC. Filled out from reference TRBV28 and TRBJ2-7, the complete variable domain reads DVKVTQSSRYLVKRTGEKVFLECVQDMDHENMFWYRQDPGLGLRLIYFSYDVKMKEKGDIPEGYSVSREKKERFSLILESASTNQTSMYLCASSRGDLPGEQYFGPGTRLTVT.